Following are 11 T cell receptor beta chains from one sample sequenced in a study of CD8 T cells in ankylosing spondylitis. A single record per CDR3 protein comes from TCRdb applying MiXCR to the 5' RACE reads. The top ten clones hold 8% to 9.5% of a sample with more than 300,000 distinct CDR3 sequences, around 10% of them seen once. Sequencing was done on a sample of blood, either unsorted or a sorted T cell fraction (not recorded which). These receptor sequences come from a female donor with ankylosing spondylitis or in good health (not recorded which).

This clonotype was detected a few times. The chain uses TRBV28 and TRBJ2-1, with D tentatively TRBD2 (5 bases). The CDR3 totals 16 residues. Germline V gene lookup returns CDR1 MDHEN and CDR2 SYDVKM. Trimming shortened V by 3 bases and J by 7 bases, and 19 bases separated the two germline ends. The CDR3 sequence: CASSFKKQWRRNEQFF. CDR3 sequence (DNA): TGTGCCAGCAGTTTCAAAAAACAGTGGAGGCGGAATGAGCAGTTCTTC.

V and J are TRBV7-2 and TRBJ2-1; no clear D. Trimming pared 1 base from V and 4 bases from J, leaving 20 bases between. The length of the CDR3 is 18 residues. CDR1 is SGHTA and CDR2 is FQGNSA in the germline V gene. This CDR3 is CASSLDGFARGKYNEQFF. CDR3 nucleotides: TGTGCCAGCAGCTTAGATGGTTTCGCCCGCGGAAAATACAATGAGCAGTTCTTC.

The chain uses TRBV5-1 and TRBJ2-5; D perhaps matches TRBD1 (6 bases). The V and J ends lost 0 bases and 1 base respectively, with 10 bases between them. This CDR3 is 15 amino acids long. The germline CDR1 and CDR2 sequences are SGHRS and YFSETQ. CDR3 coding DNA: TGCGCCAGCAGCTTGGTCGTAGGGGGCCAAGAGACCCAGTACTTC. Its protein product is CASSLVVGGQETQYF.

This clonotype was recorded many times. The chain employs TRBV28 and TRBJ2-5; D gene unclear. Trimming took 5 bases from V and 1 from J, leaving 8 bases between them. Germline-derived CDR1 and CDR2 are MDHEN and SYDVKM. CDR3 length: 13 residues. CDR3: CASSHGSQETQYF. CDR3 nucleotide sequence: TGTGCCAGCAGTCACGGCAGCCAAGAGACCCAGTACTTC.

This clonotype was picked up many times. The genes are TRBV4-3 and TRBJ1-1; D remains unclear. The V end lost 3 bases, the J end lost 9 bases, and 8 bases lay between the germline ends. In germline, CDR1 is LGHNA, CDR2 YSLEER. This CDR3 comprises 11 residues. The CDR3 spells CASSQGFKAFF. The CDR3, as DNA: TGCGCCAGCAGCCAGGGGTTTAAAGCTTTCTTT.

The chain combines TRBV10-2 with TRBJ2-7; D remains ambiguous. Germline CDR1 reads WSHSY; CDR2 reads SAAADI. V was cut by 10 bases and J by 6 bases, with 13 bases left in between. The CDR3 runs to 11 residues. For the CDR3, the DNA is TGCGCCACTGGCCCCTCGGGCGAGCAGTACTTC. Translating gives CATGPSGEQYF.

This clonotype has a count of ten or more. DNA of the CDR3: TGTGCCAGCAGCCCGGGACTAGCGGGTACCTACGAGCAGTACTTC. This sequence encodes CASSPGLAGTYEQYF. This rearrangement joins TRBV27 to TRBJ2-7; 12 bases line up with TRBD2. V shed 6 bases and J 2 bases; nucleotides not matched to a gene: 5. The CDR3 covers 15 residues. The germline V gene has CDR1 MNHEY and CDR2 SMNVEV (reference sequence).

A few counts support this clonotype. The V gene is TRBV6-1, the J gene TRBJ1-5; a possible D gene is TRBD1 (5 bases). CDR3 length: 15 amino acids. The germline V gene has CDR1 MNHNS and CDR2 SASEGT. Deletions cut 6 bases from V and 2 bases from J, with 14 bases between. CDR3 in amino acids: CASRRLGGGNQPQHF. The CDR3 DNA reads as TGTGCCAGCAGACGCCTTGGAGGGGGCAATCAGCCCCAGCATTTT.

The J gene is TRBJ1-1, the V gene TRBV7-9; D might be TRBD1 (5 bases). Trimming removed 3 bases at V and 0 bases at J, with 14 bases between. The CDR3 loop spans 16 amino acids. CDR1 and CDR2 from the germline V gene are SEHNR and FQNEAQ (reference sequence). CDR3 in amino acids: CASSFPVGGMNTEAFF. CDR3 bases: TGTGCCAGCAGCTTCCCCGTGGGGGGGATGAACACTGAAGCTTTCTTT.

Many counts were recorded for this clonotype. The rearrangement uses TRBV28 and TRBJ2-1; D gene uncertain. CDR1 and CDR2 from the germline V gene are MDHEN and SYDVKM. Trimming removed 3 bases at V and 10 bases at J, with 16 bases between. The CDR3 is 14 residues long. The DNA for the CDR3 is TGTGCCAGCAGTTTGGGTTGGAGCGCGGACGAGCAGTTCTTC. Amino acid sequence: CASSLGWSADEQFF.

This clonotype was detected many times. J is TRBJ1-2 and V is TRBV4-3; D remains unclear. This CDR3 contains 14 residues. Germline V gene data show CDR1 as LGHNA and CDR2 as YSLEER. With 0 bases removed from V and 4 bases from J, the gap between germline ends came to 9 bases. CDR3 DNA sequence: TGCGCCAGCAGCCAAGAGGCCGGACCCTATGGCTACACCTTC. Its translation is CASSQEAGPYGYTF.